What follows are 20 T cell receptor beta chains derived from one specimen sequenced in a study of blood T cell repertoires in COVID-19. The protocol was immunoSEQ multiplex PCR, while the TCRdb copy is restricted to in-frame clones and leaves out a portion. This table has fewer than 150,000 clones, under 80% appearing once. Source material: peripheral blood. The receptors were gathered from a man in his sixties or seventies with acute or convalescent COVID-19.

This clone was picked up one time. This chain connects TRBV7-9 to TRBJ1-1; D is unclear. The CDR3 consists of 14 residues. The ends were cut back, 3 bases at V and 2 bases at J, with 10 bases in the middle. The germline V gene encodes CDR1 SEHNR and CDR2 FQNEAQ (reference sequence). CDR3 DNA: TGTGCCAGCAGCTTTGAGGGTGGAAACACTGAAGCTTTCTTT. Translation gives CASSFEGGNTEAFF. Together with reference TRBV7-9 and TRBJ1-1, the CDR3 gives the full variable domain: DTGVSQNPRHKITKRGQNVTFRCDPISEHNRLYWYRQTLGQGPEFLTYFQNEAQLEKSRLLSDRFSAERPKGSFSTLEIQRTEQGDSAMYLCASSFEGGNTEAFFGQGTRLTVV.

This chain uses TRBV11-2 with TRBJ1-1; D is unresolved. From germline, CDR1 is SGHAT and CDR2 FQNNGV. The CDR3 covers 19 residues. The ends were cut back, 1 base at V and 1 base at J, with 22 bases in the middle. The CDR3 DNA sequence: TGTGCCAGCAGCTTAGCTTACGGGGTTAAAGAAAGGACGAACACTGAAGCTTTCTTT. Amino acid sequence: CASSLAYGVKERTNTEAFF.

V gene TRBV2 combines with J gene TRBJ2-1; D is unresolved. CDR1 SNHLY and CDR2 FYNNEI come from the germline V gene. The germline V and J ends were trimmed by 5 bases and 4 bases, with 6 bases remaining between them. The length of the CDR3 is 12 residues. The CDR3 loop is CASSSGYNEQFF. CDR3 coding DNA: TGTGCCAGCAGTTCGGGTTACAATGAGCAGTTCTTC.

The chain links TRBV19 to TRBJ2-5; the D gene is possibly TRBD1 (6 bases). CDR1 and CDR2 from the germline V gene are LNHDA and SQIVND (reference sequence). V gave up 3 bases and J gave up 5 bases, with 19 bases separating them. This CDR3 comprises 16 residues. CDR3 sequence (DNA): TGTGCCAGTAGTATTGGGCGGCAGGGGCCTTGGGAGACCCAGTACTTC. It translates to CASSIGRQGPWETQYF. The full variable domain, with the rest looked up from reference TRBV19 and TRBJ2-5, is DGGITQSPKYLFRKEGQNVTLSCEQNLNHDAMYWYRQDPGQGLRLIYYSQIVNDFQKGDIAEGYSVSREKKESFPLTVTSAQKNPTAFYLCASSIGRQGPWETQYFGPGTRLLVL.

The chain recombines TRBV7-6 with TRBJ2-2; 12 bases match TRBD2. This CDR3 has 16 residues. CDR1 and CDR2 (germline): SGHVS, FNYEAQ. V lost 5 bases to trimming and J lost 5 bases; unmatched junction nucleotides: 6. The CDR3 DNA sequence: TGTGCCAGCAGCCGCCGACTAGCGGGGGAAACCGGGGAGCTGTTTTTT. Protein: CASSRRLAGETGELFF.

This clone showed up just once. This chain joins TRBV30 and TRBJ1-4; a possible D gene is TRBD1 (5 bases). Deletions cut 3 bases from V and 5 bases from J, with 16 bases between. CDR3 length: 15 amino acids. Per the germline V gene, CDR1 is GTSNPN and CDR2 is SVGIG (reference sequence). In DNA form, the CDR3 reads TGTGCCTGGAGCCTCGGCGGGGGGAGGAATGAAAAACTGTTTTTT. Translation: CAWSLGGGRNEKLFF. Drawing the rest from reference TRBV30 and TRBJ1-4, the complete variable domain is SQTIHQWPATLVQPVGSPLSLECTVEGTSNPNLYWYRQAAGRGLQLLFYSVGIGQISSEVPQNLSASRPQDRQFILSSKKLLLSDSGFYLCAWSLGGGRNEKLFFGSGTQLSVL.

This clone is a singleton in its sample. The chain employs TRBV4-2 and TRBJ2-6; 9 bases fit TRBD2. Germline V gene data show CDR1 as LGHNA and CDR2 as YNFKEQ. V dropped 5 bases and J dropped 0; count of bases not matched to a gene: 8. The CDR3 is 18 amino acids. In DNA form, the CDR3 reads TGTGCCAGCAGCTACAGACTAGCGGATAACTCTGGGGCCAACGTCCTGACTTTC. Translating it yields CASSYRLADNSGANVLTF.

The chain combines TRBV7-2 with TRBJ1-1; D ambiguous. In germline, CDR1 is SGHTA, CDR2 FQGNSA. The V end was cut by 1 base, the J end by 0 bases, with 3 bases between. This CDR3 region has 13 residues. CDR3: CASSLDMNTEAFF. The CDR3 DNA is TGTGCCAGCAGCTTAGACATGAACACTGAAGCTTTCTTT.

The chain has TRBV12-1 and TRBJ1-5. TRBV12-1 is a listed pseudogene. There are 15 residues in the CDR3. The CDR3 protein is CASSPEGTPYQPQHF. CDR3 DNA: TGTGCCAGCAGCCCCGAGGGAACCCCCTATCAGCCCCAGCATTTT.

This clone was seen a single time. The CDR3 protein is CASSRLGGGDETNEKLFF. CDR3 nucleotide sequence: TGTGCCAGCAGCCGTCTCGGCGGAGGGGATGAAACTAATGAAAAACTGTTTTTT. The chain recombines TRBV4-2 with TRBJ1-4; D may be TRBD1 (5 bases). Germline values: CDR1 LGHNA, CDR2 YNFKEQ. There are 18 residues in the CDR3. V was pared by 4 bases and J by 1 base, with 19 bases between.

The rearrangement links TRBV2 to TRBJ2-3; TRBD1 aligns across 9 bases. The junction had 10 bases not matched to a gene; V was cut back by 6 bases and J by 6 bases. Germline values: CDR1 SNHLY, CDR2 FYNNEI. CDR3 length: 15 amino acids. CDR3 residues: CASRSSGTGYDTQYF. The CDR3 nucleotides read TGTGCCAGCAGGAGCTCCGGGACAGGGTATGATACGCAGTATTTT.

The chain carries TRBV15 and TRBJ1-1; no firm D call. The V gene lost 4 bases and the J gene lost 8 bases, with 17 bases spanning the gap. Germline V gene lookup returns CDR1 LNHNV and CDR2 YYDKDF (reference sequence). CDR3 size: 14 residues. CDR3 residues: CATSTGDTITEAFF. The DNA for the CDR3 is TGTGCCACCAGCACCGGGGATACTATCACGGAAGCTTTCTTT.

This clone was recorded once. This sequence joins TRBV6-6 and TRBJ2-2; the D gene is possibly TRBD2 (6 bases). The germline gives CDR1 MNHNY, CDR2 SVGAGI (reference sequence). The CDR3 loop spans 13 amino acids. Trimming removed 6 bases at V and 6 bases at J, with 11 bases between. CDR3 in amino acids: CASSPGGSGELFF. The CDR3 bases are TGTGCCAGCAGCCCCGGGGGTTCCGGGGAGCTGTTTTTT.

A single count supports this clone. The rearrangement joins TRBV14 to TRBJ1-2; TRBD1 is a possible D gene (5 bases). The germline gives CDR1 SGHDN, CDR2 FVKESK. The CDR3 extends over 15 amino acids. V was shortened by 3 bases and J by 9 bases, with 20 bases between the two germline ends. CDR3 residues: CASSHPLGQLIRYTF. For the CDR3, the DNA is TGTGCCAGCAGCCACCCCCTGGGGCAGCTGATCCGCTACACCTTC.

The chain combines TRBV5-8 with TRBJ2-1; 9 bases are shared with TRBD2. Trimming at V came to 5 bases and at J to 8 bases, leaving 14 bases not matched to a gene. From germline, CDR1 is SGHTS and CDR2 YDEGEE. This CDR3 contains 16 residues. CDR3 nucleotide sequence: TGTGCCAGCAGTTCGCGACTAGCGGTTCTTTTAGATGAGCAGTTCTTC. Translation gives CASSSRLAVLLDEQFF.

The chain has TRBV11-2 and TRBJ2-3; possibly TRBD2 for D (5 bases). Germline assignment: CDR1 SGHAT and CDR2 FQNNGV. Trimming shortened V by 1 base and J by 0 bases, and 11 bases separated the two germline ends. The CDR3 contains 16 residues. The CDR3 region has the DNA TGTGCCAGCAGCTTAGGGGCTAGCCCGAGCACAGATACGCAGTATTTT. This codes for CASSLGASPSTDTQYF.

This clone was seen only once. The gene calls are TRBV6-6 and TRBJ1-5; D is perhaps TRBD1 (6 bases). Germline V gives CDR1 MNHNY, CDR2 SVGAGI (reference sequence). This CDR3 comprises 16 residues. V was pared by 6 bases and J by 0 bases, with 15 bases between. CDR3 nucleotide sequence: TGTGCCAGCAGCATGGACAGTACATATAGCAATCAGCCCCAGCATTTT. Protein sequence: CASSMDSTYSNQPQHF.

The chain links TRBV6-2 or TRBV6-3 to TRBJ2-2; a possible D gene is TRBD2 (5 bases). Trimming removed 2 bases at V and 5 bases at J, with 12 bases between. This CDR3 has 15 amino acids. From germline, CDR1 is MNHEY and CDR2 SVGEGT. DNA of the CDR3: TGTGCCAGCAGTTACAAAGGAGGAGGTACCGGGGAGCTGTTTTTT. It specifies CASSYKGGGTGELFF.

V gene TRBV7-9 combines with J gene TRBJ2-3; 8 nucleotides align to TRBD1. The length of the CDR3 is 16 residues. CDR1 and CDR2 (germline): SEHNR, FQNEAQ (reference sequence). V trimming: 1 base; J trimming: 4 bases; junction bases outside the gene matches: 7. The CDR3 spells CASSLGTGMGADTQYF. In DNA form, the CDR3 reads TGTGCCAGCAGCTTAGGGACAGGGATGGGCGCAGATACGCAGTATTTT.

The chain uses TRBV24-1 and TRBJ1-6; 8 bases agree with TRBD1. Germline values: CDR1 KGHDR, CDR2 SFDVKD. The ends lost 8 bases at V and 8 bases at J; junction bases unmatched: 10. CDR3 length: 15 amino acids. The DNA of the CDR3 is TGTGCCACCATTAGTACGGACAGGGAGGATTCACCCCTCCACTTT. This gives the protein CATISTDREDSPLHF.